Below, 29 T cell receptor beta chains from the same sample are listed, as sequenced in a study of CD8+ T cells in alopecia areata. Extracted RNA was reverse transcribed into cDNA, the sequencing template. Some clones are missing from TCRdb's copy, which holds only in-frame ones; the method was immunoSEQ multiplex PCR. This table holds around 160,000 clones, 45% to 60% found once. The sample consisted of CD4+ T cells sorted from blood. These receptors were taken from a human donor with alopecia areata.

The V gene is TRBV7-9, the J gene TRBJ2-3; either TRBD1 or TRBD2 may supply D (5 bases each). CDR3 length equals 15 residues. Trimming removed 1 base at V and 3 bases at J, with 11 bases between. Germline-derived CDR1 and CDR2 are SEHNR and FQNEAQ (reference sequence). The CDR3 region is CASSLEGTETDTQYF. The DNA for the CDR3 is TGTGCCAGCAGCTTAGAAGGGACGGAGACAGATACGCAGTATTTT.

This clone was recorded a few times. V is TRBV18 and J is TRBJ1-3; perhaps TRBD1 as D (6 bases). V was clipped by 3 bases and J by 4 bases, with 7 bases between them. CDR1 and CDR2 from the germline V gene are KGHSH and LQKENI. This CDR3 region has 13 residues. CDR3 protein: CASSPGTGNTIYF. CDR3 DNA: TGTGCCAGCTCACCCGGGACAGGAAACACCATATATTTT.

The table lists this clone with a few counts. This chain uses TRBV28 with TRBJ2-6; D unclear. Trimming cost V 8 bases and J 0 bases, with 8 bases left between them. This CDR3 contains 14 residues. The germline gives CDR1 MDHEN, CDR2 SYDVKM. DNA for the CDR3: TGTGCCAGCGCCGTTCCCTCTGGGGCCAACGTCCTGACTTTC. As protein: CASAVPSGANVLTF.

This clone was observed a handful of times. The rearrangement links TRBV10-3 to TRBJ1-2; TRBD1 aligns across 7 bases. Germline-derived CDR1 and CDR2 are ENHRY and SYGVKD. This CDR3 has 14 amino acids. The V segment lost 7 bases and the J segment 7 bases; nucleotides outside the gene matches: 12. CDR3 sequence: CAITRDSRYGGYTF. CDR3 nucleotides: TGTGCCATCACCAGGGACAGTCGTTATGGTGGCTACACCTTC.

This clone showed up just a few times. Other DNA variants within this sample encode the same CDR3. This chain uses TRBV29-1 with TRBJ2-3, with 13 bases aligning to TRBD2. Germline CDR1 reads SQVTM; CDR2 reads ANQGSEA. The CDR3 contains 14 residues. V dropped 6 bases and J dropped 3; count of bases not matched to a gene: 3. The CDR3: CSVRLAGGTDTQYF. CDR3 in DNA: TGCAGCGTGAGACTAGCGGGAGGAACAGATACGCAGTATTTT.

This clone was observed a few times. The chain links TRBV12-5 to TRBJ2-2, with 7 bases fitting TRBD1. The J segment lost 2 bases and the V segment lost 1 base, leaving 1 base of the junction unmatched. Germline-derived CDR1 and CDR2 are LGHNT and FRNRAP. The CDR3 length is 15 residues. Written as DNA, the CDR3 is TGTGCTAGTGGTTTGGGACAGGGCAACACCGGGGAGCTGTTTTTT. This gives the protein CASGLGQGNTGELFF.

The chain has TRBV7-6 and TRBJ1-1; 12 bases map to TRBD1. In germline, CDR1 is SGHVS, CDR2 FNYEAQ. Trimming removed 4 bases from V and 6 bases from J; junction bases left unmatched: 12. CDR3 length equals 17 residues. The CDR3: CASSSGTGGARGSEAFF. The CDR3 nucleotides read TGTGCCAGCAGCTCAGGGACAGGGGGCGCGAGGGGGTCTGAAGCTTTCTTT.

The V gene is TRBV30, the J gene TRBJ2-7; perhaps D is TRBD1 or TRBD2 (5 bases each). The CDR3 totals 13 residues. The V end was cut by 0 bases, the J end by 6 bases, with 12 bases between. Germline CDR1 GTSNPN, CDR2 SVGIG (reference sequence). The CDR3 sequence is CAWSVSGATEQYF. Here the CDR3 DNA reads TGTGCCTGGAGTGTATCCGGGGCGACCGAGCAGTACTTC.

The sample holds a few counts of this clone. The gene calls are TRBV29-1 and TRBJ2-3; TRBD2 matches 14 bases. With 4 bases clipped from V and 4 bases from J, the junction kept 7 bases outside the gene matches. The V gene's germline CDR1 is SQVTM and CDR2 ANQGSEA. CDR3 length: 16 residues. CDR3 amino acids: CSVAVGTSGSSDTQYF. Here the CDR3 DNA reads TGCAGCGTTGCGGTCGGGACTAGCGGGAGCTCAGATACGCAGTATTTT.

This clone was seen a few times. The rearrangement joins TRBV10-3 to TRBJ2-5, with TRBD1 matching 7 bases. CDR1 is ENHRY and CDR2 is SYGVKD in the germline V gene. The CDR3 extends over 14 amino acids. V gave up 6 bases and J gave up 2 bases; unmatched junction bases: 6. CDR3 amino acids: CAIRDGTAQETQYF. CDR3 in DNA: TGTGCCATCAGGGACGGGACAGCTCAAGAGACCCAGTACTTC.

A few counts support this clone. The chain employs TRBV19 and TRBJ2-3, with TRBD1 as a possible D gene (5 bases). Trimming pared 5 bases from V and 6 bases from J, leaving 12 bases between. Germline V CDR1 and CDR2: LNHDA, SQIVND (reference sequence). This CDR3 has 13 amino acids. CDR3 residues: CASSDGASDTQYF. CDR3 sequence (DNA): TGTGCCAGTAGTGATGGGGCGTCGGATACGCAGTATTTT.

The chain links TRBV6-5 to TRBJ2-3, with 7 bases that match TRBD2. Losses at the gene ends were 5 bases for V and 1 base for J; bases not matched to a gene: 0. CDR3 length: 13 amino acids. From germline, CDR1 is MNHEY and CDR2 SVGAGI. The CDR3 region has the DNA TGTGCCAGCAGTCTAGCGGGCACAGATACGCAGTATTTT. Residues: CASSLAGTDTQYF.

The sample holds a few counts of this clone. The J gene is TRBJ2-2, the V gene TRBV10-3; no firm D call. This CDR3 comprises 13 residues. Per germline, CDR1 ENHRY and CDR2 SYGVKD. Trimming took 7 bases from V and 1 from J, leaving 7 bases between them. CDR3 loop: CAITRQNTGELFF. DNA of the CDR3: TGTGCCATCACCCGCCAGAACACCGGGGAGCTGTTTTTT.

This clone was recorded a few times. The chain uses TRBV28 and TRBJ2-2; TRBD2 matches at 12 bases. Losses at the gene ends were 5 bases for V and 10 bases for J; bases not matched to a gene: 11. The germline CDR1 and CDR2 sequences are MDHEN and SYDVKM. This CDR3 is 16 amino acids long. CDR3 in DNA: TGTGCCAGCAGTGAAATAGGCCTAGCGGGAGGGCAGGAGCTGTTTTTT. Translation: CASSEIGLAGGQELFF.

V is TRBV25-1 and J is TRBJ2-1; TRBD2 agrees at 8 bases. The germline gives CDR1 MGHDK, CDR2 SYGVNS. The CDR3 covers 15 residues. Germline trimming cut 8 bases from V and 0 bases from J; bases unmatched to any gene: 6. CDR3 DNA: TGTGCCAGCTCTTGGACTAGCCTCTCCTACAATGAGCAGTTCTTC. This codes for CASSWTSLSYNEQFF.

The sample holds a few counts of this clone. The chain links TRBV5-1 to TRBJ2-1; 8 bases fit TRBD2. Germline V CDR1 and CDR2: SGHRS, YFSETQ. Trimming took 2 bases from V and 6 from J; bases not matched to a gene: 7. The length of the CDR3 is 15 residues. For the CDR3, the DNA is TGCGCCAGCAGCTTAACCGGGACTAGTGCCAATGAGCAGTTCTTC. It specifies CASSLTGTSANEQFF.

This clone was counted between two and nine times. The CDR3 loop reads CASGRGPRSNNEQFF. Here the CDR3 DNA reads TGTGCCAGTGGCAGGGGGCCAAGGTCAAACAATGAGCAGTTCTTC. The chain uses TRBV19 and TRBJ2-1, with 8 bases identical to TRBD1. The V and J ends lost 8 bases and 5 bases, in that order; junction bases with no gene match: 11. The CDR3 consists of 15 residues. Germline V lookup: CDR1 LNHDA, CDR2 SQIVND (reference sequence).

This clone was counted a few times. The chain is built from TRBV2 and TRBJ2-7; D call uncertain. The CDR3 has 11 amino acids. Germline V gives CDR1 SNHLY, CDR2 FYNNEI. Trimming took off 7 bases at V and 2 bases at J, with 6 bases between the two ends. The CDR3 DNA is TGTGCCAGCATGGCAGCCTACGAGCAGTACTTC. Residues: CASMAAYEQYF. The full variable domain, rest sourced from reference TRBV2 and TRBJ2-7, is EPEVTQTPSHQVTQMGQEVILRCVPISNHLYFYWYRQILGQKVEFLVSFYNNEISEKSEIFDDQFSVERPDGSNFTLKIRSTKLEDSAMYFCASMAAYEQYFGPGTRLTVT.

This chain links TRBV30 with TRBJ2-6; D is unresolved. The CDR3 is 13 amino acids. Germline V gene data show CDR1 as GTSNPN and CDR2 as SVGIG (reference sequence). V lost 5 bases and J 0 bases, leaving 5 bases between the germline ends. Written as DNA, the CDR3 is TGTGCCTGGCTATTCTCTGGGGCCAACGTCCTGACTTTC. Encoded protein: CAWLFSGANVLTF.

This chain uses TRBV7-9 with TRBJ2-3; D remains ambiguous. Germline V gene data show CDR1 as SEHNR and CDR2 as FQNEAQ (reference sequence). V lost 4 bases and J 4 bases, leaving 12 bases between the germline ends. CDR3 length: 14 residues. The CDR3 here is CASSSPPTSDTQYF. In DNA, the CDR3 is TGTGCCAGCAGCTCCCCCCCGACATCAGATACGCAGTATTTT.

This clone was picked up one time. This rearrangement joins TRBV5-1 to TRBJ2-1; no definite D call. The CDR3 contains 12 residues. The V end lost 0 bases, the J end lost 10 bases, and 8 bases lay between the germline ends. Germline values: CDR1 SGHRS, CDR2 YFSETQ. CDR3 nucleotide sequence: TGCGCCAGCAGCTTGGCCGGCGGAGAGCAGTTCTTC. This translates into CASSLAGGEQFF.

The chain is built from TRBV2 and TRBJ2-2; no reliable D call. This CDR3 spans 13 amino acids. Germline CDR1 reads SNHLY; CDR2 reads FYNNEI. Trimming took off 5 bases at V and 3 bases at J, with 7 bases between the two ends. CDR3 amino acids: CASSNGHTGELFF. The CDR3, as DNA: TGTGCCAGCAGTAACGGTCACACCGGGGAGCTGTTTTTT.

The gene calls are TRBV5-1 and TRBJ2-7; 9 bases map to TRBD1. The CDR3 has 14 amino acids. Germline V gives CDR1 SGHRS, CDR2 YFSETQ. With V trimmed by 4 bases and J by 4 bases, 6 bases remained unmatched. This CDR3 reads CASSATGGSYEQYF. The CDR3 nucleotides read TGCGCCAGCAGCGCTACAGGGGGCTCGTACGAGCAGTACTTC.

The V and J genes are TRBV29-1 and TRBJ2-1, with D unclear. Germline values: CDR1 SQVTM, CDR2 ANQGSEA. The CDR3 extends over 10 amino acids. The V end lost 4 bases, the J end lost 7 bases, and 5 bases lay between the germline ends. CDR3 residues: CSVAENEQFF. In DNA form, the CDR3 reads TGCAGCGTTGCCGAGAATGAGCAGTTCTTC.

The chain has TRBV6-5 and TRBJ1-1; no reliable D call. The CDR3 extends over 15 amino acids. The germline V gene has CDR1 MNHEY and CDR2 SVGAGI. V lost 1 base and J 1 base, leaving 10 bases between the germline ends. DNA for the CDR3: TGTGCCAGCAGTTACTTTGGGCAGCCGAACACTGAAGCTTTCTTT. Translating it yields CASSYFGQPNTEAFF.

In this sample, this clone turned up a few times. J is TRBJ2-7 and V is TRBV25-1; 7 positions agree with TRBD1. V was pared by 5 bases and J by 1 base, with 2 bases of the junction left unmatched. The CDR3 is made up of 13 amino acids. Germline values: CDR1 MGHDK, CDR2 SYGVNS. CDR3 loop: CASSRQGSYEQYF. The DNA of the CDR3 is TGTGCCAGCAGTAGACAGGGTTCCTACGAGCAGTACTTC.

This clone was recorded a few times. The V and J genes are TRBV29-1 and TRBJ1-2; weak D call: TRBD1 (5 bases). Germline V CDR1 and CDR2: SQVTM, ANQGSEA. V shed 3 bases and J shed 8 bases, with 13 bases lying between them. This CDR3 region has 12 residues. Here the CDR3 reads CSVEYWGSGYTF. The DNA for the CDR3 is TGCAGCGTTGAGTATTGGGGGTCCGGCTACACCTTC.

The V and J genes are TRBV11-2 and TRBJ2-7; 11 positions match TRBD2. V gave up 7 bases and J gave up 6 bases; unmatched junction bases: 14. CDR3 length equals 16 residues. Germline V gene lookup returns CDR1 SGHAT and CDR2 FQNNGV. CDR3 nucleotides: TGTGCCAGCACCGGGGGTATGACTAGCGGGATCGGCGAGCAGTACTTC. This codes for CASTGGMTSGIGEQYF.

The chain combines TRBV7-2 with TRBJ1-5; D is possibly TRBD1 (5 bases). The ends were cut back, 1 base at V and 8 bases at J, with 12 bases in the middle. Germline V lookup: CDR1 SGHTA, CDR2 FQGNSA. There are 14 residues in the CDR3. The CDR3 coding sequence is TGTGCCAGCAGCTTAGAAGCAGGGAGGAAGCCCCAGCATTTT. This gives the protein CASSLEAGRKPQHF.